Presented here are 17 T cell receptor beta chains from one specimen sequenced in a study of metastatic and nonmetastatic thyroid tumors. There were no patients who had received any treatment before thyroid surgery. TCRdb used MiXCR to call clones anew from the PCR reads. The sample includes about 27,000 clones, about 15% of them seen just once. Source material: blood. These receptors were taken from a male donor with papillary thyroid cancer or a benign thyroid nodule (not recorded which). Some clones in this sample may be carry-over from other donors' samples.

At least ten counts were recorded for this clone. For the CDR3, the DNA is TGTGCCATCTCTACGGGACAGGGAAACACCATATATTTT. Residues: CAISTGQGNTIYF. V usage is TRBV10-3 and J usage is TRBJ1-3, with TRBD1 matching 7 bases. From germline, CDR1 is ENHRY and CDR2 SYGVKD. The CDR3 totals 13 residues. The V and J ends lost 8 bases and 4 bases, in that order; junction bases with no gene match: 5.

In its sample, this clone was seen a few times. The J gene is TRBJ2-1, the V gene TRBV6-1; perhaps D is TRBD1 or TRBD2 (6 bases each). Germline values: CDR1 MNHNS, CDR2 SASEGT. There are 14 residues in the CDR3. V was clipped by 2 bases and J by 10 bases, with 15 bases between them. The DNA for the CDR3 is TGTGCCAGCAGTGAATTGGAGGGGGGATACGAGCAGTTCTTC. Its translation is CASSELEGGYEQFF.

This clone was recorded at least ten times. This chain uses TRBV10-3 with TRBJ1-6, with D uncertain. The CDR3 loop spans 13 amino acids. V was pared by 6 bases and J by 4 bases, with 7 bases between. Germline CDR1 reads ENHRY; CDR2 reads SYGVKD. CDR3 sequence (DNA): TGTGCCATCAGGGACGAATATAATTCACCCCTCCACTTT. This codes for CAIRDEYNSPLHF.

In this sample, this clone turned up many times. The J gene is TRBJ2-7, the V gene TRBV11-2, with D hard to call. The length of the CDR3 is 15 residues. V shed 1 base and J shed 0 bases, with 10 bases lying between them. Germline assignment: CDR1 SGHAT and CDR2 FQNNGV. The CDR3 loop is CASSLGQGFSYEQYF. The CDR3, as DNA: TGTGCCAGCAGCTTAGGCCAAGGGTTCTCCTACGAGCAGTACTTC.

This clone appeared many times. This rearrangement joins TRBV7-2 to TRBJ1-4; D is unresolved. V was cut by 3 bases and J by 0 bases, with 5 bases left in between. The germline V gene has CDR1 SGHTA and CDR2 FQGNSA. The length of the CDR3 is 14 residues. CDR3 DNA sequence: TGTGCCAGCAGCTTCACCGCAACTAATGAAAAACTGTTTTTT. It specifies CASSFTATNEKLFF.

On this clone: Here the CDR3 omits its conserved ending phenylalanine or tryptophan, so a read error is the likely source. It is unclear where the CDR3 begins or ends on the DNA, so no DNA is shown, and the CDR3 is as TCRdb lists it. The CDR3 loop reads CASSPGSNEECI. The genes are TRBV27 and TRBJ2-1; the table's D call of TRBD1 was not tested on the DNA. The CDR3 numbers 12 amino acids, ends counted. Germline V lookup: CDR1 MNHEY, CDR2 SMNVEV (reference sequence).

This clone was detected ten times or more. This may stem from a read error, because a much larger clone lies one nucleotide away. J is TRBJ2-7 and V is TRBV12-3 or TRBV12-4; D possibly corresponds to TRBD1 (6 bases). V lost 2 bases and J 4 bases, leaving 18 bases between the germline ends. The CDR3 runs 16 residues. The DNA of the CDR3 is TGTGCCAGCAGTTTAATTTGGGCAGGGGTAAGGTACGAGCAGTACTTC. Translating it yields CASSLIWAGVRYEQYF.

The V and J genes are TRBV20-1 and TRBJ2-7; D is perhaps TRBD2 (6 bases). The CDR3 runs 14 residues. The germline CDR1 and CDR2 sequences are DFQATT and SNEGSKA (reference sequence). Trimming cost V 1 base and J 3 bases, with 13 bases left between them. The CDR3 bases are TGCAGTGCTAGAGCCGGGGGTTCGGACTACGAGCAGTACTTC. Amino acid sequence: CSARAGGSDYEQYF.

This clone occurred many times. This CDR3 reads CASNKNSGNTIYF. CDR3 in DNA: TGTGCCAGCAACAAAAACTCTGGAAACACCATATATTTT. The chain couples TRBV12-3 or TRBV12-4 to TRBJ1-3; no clear D. There are 13 residues in the CDR3. Trimming left V 7 bases short and J 0 bases short, with 7 bases between.

In its sample, this clone was seen once. The germline gene is not matched at one end of the junction; a read error may be the cause. The rearrangement joins TRBV5-1 to TRBJ2-1; D is uncertain. This CDR3 contains 13 residues. Per the germline V gene, CDR1 is SGHRS and CDR2 is YFSETQ. As DNA, the CDR3 is TGCGCCAGCAGAAACTACGCGCGCAATGAGCAGCTCTTC. Its protein is CASRNYARNEQLF.

This clone was counted ten times or more. This specimen includes other DNA sequences encoding the same CDR3. CDR3 region: CAWMGEQGSKLFF. In DNA, the CDR3 is TGTGCCTGGATGGGGGAACAGGGTAGCAAACTGTTTTTT. The V call is TRBV30, the J call TRBJ1-4; weak D call: TRBD1 (6 bases). CDR3 size: 13 residues. CDR1 and CDR2 from the germline V gene are GTSNPN and SVGIG (reference sequence). Trimming removed 4 bases at V and 11 bases at J, with 17 bases between.

This clone has ten or more counts. V is TRBV15 and J is TRBJ2-1, with unresolved D. CDR1 LNHNV and CDR2 YYDKDF come from the germline V gene (reference sequence). Trimming cost V 0 bases and J 10 bases, with 7 bases left between them. This CDR3 contains 12 residues. In nucleotides, the CDR3 is TGTGCCACCAGCAGAGATCCCCAGGAGCAGTTCTTC. Amino acids: CATSRDPQEQFF.

This clone was seen many times. The V and J genes are TRBV18 and TRBJ2-5; D not resolved. This CDR3 spans 11 amino acids. Trimming shortened V by 4 bases and J by 1 base, and 1 base separated the two germline ends. Germline CDR1 reads KGHSH; CDR2 reads LQKENI. CDR3 nucleotides: TGTGCCAGCTCACTCCAAGAGACCCAGTACTTC. Translated, it gives CASSLQETQYF.

This clone is medium-sized in the sample. The rearrangement joins TRBV20-1 to TRBJ2-1, with 9 nucleotides matching TRBD2. From germline, CDR1 is DFQATT and CDR2 SNEGSKA (reference sequence). J gave up 6 bases and V 3 bases, and 6 bases lay outside the gene matches. CDR3 length: 14 residues. This CDR3 reads CSARRGGAVNEQFF. The CDR3 DNA reads as TGCAGTGCTAGGCGCGGGGGGGCGGTCAATGAGCAGTTCTTC.

Ten or more counts support this clone. This chain connects TRBV6-4 to TRBJ2-6; D is possibly TRBD1 (6 bases). The V gene's germline CDR1 is MRHNA and CDR2 SNTAGT. CDR3 length equals 16 residues. Trimming took 0 bases from V and 0 from J, leaving 6 bases between them. DNA of the CDR3: TGTGCCAGCAGTGACTCAGGGGGCTCTGGGGCCAACGTCCTGACTTTC. Translating it yields CASSDSGGSGANVLTF.

For this clone: A much bigger clone sits one base away, suggesting this may be a read error. The V and J genes are TRBV11-2 and TRBJ2-4; 9 bases agree with TRBD2. CDR3 size: 18 residues. Germline CDR1 reads SGHAT; CDR2 reads FQNNGV. CDR3 residues: CASSPGLPREGGGNIKYF. The CDR3 DNA reads TGTGCCAGCAGCCCAGGTCTTCCGCGGGAGGGCGGGGGAAACATTAAGTACTTC. Full variable domain (rest looked up from reference TRBV11-2 and TRBJ2-4): EAGVAQSPRYKIIEKRQSVAFWCNPISGHATLYWYQQILGQGPKLLIQFQNNGVVDDSQLPKDRFSAERLKGVDSTLKIQPAKLEDSAVYLCASSPGLPREGGGNIKYFGAGTRLSVL.

Ten or more counts support this clone. This chain connects TRBV19 to TRBJ2-3; possibly TRBD1 or TRBD2 for D (6 bases each). The CDR3 is 15 residues long. Trimming removed 7 bases at V and 5 bases at J, with 19 bases between. CDR1 and CDR2 from the germline V gene are LNHDA and SQIVND (reference sequence). CDR3 loop: CASTLGGQGGDTQYF. The CDR3 coding sequence is TGTGCCAGTACCTTGGGGGGCCAAGGAGGAGATACGCAGTATTTT.